The T cell receptor beta chain described here comes from a study of T cell responses to AZD1222 COVID-19 vaccine. TCRdb's table, derived via immunoSEQ multiplex PCR, lists solely in-frame clones and lacks some. The sample carries 140,000 or so clones, approximately 90% recorded once. This clone was seen just once. The source was peripheral blood, collected 28 days after the second AZD1222 dose. This clonotype was obtained from an adult who received the AZD1222 COVID-19 vaccine.

DNA for the CDR3: TGTGCCAGCAGTTTTCGAGAGGGTTTGCATTTT. It codes for CASSFREGLHF. The J gene is TRBJ1-5, the V gene TRBV12-3 or TRBV12-4; D ambiguous. Trimming shortened V by 3 bases and J by 15 bases, and 12 bases separated the two germline ends. The CDR3 is made up of 11 amino acids.